This is a list of T cell receptor beta chains from one sample in a study of PD-1 blockade in classical Hodgkin lymphoma. Profiling relied on immunoSEQ multiplex PCR, and the TCRdb table lists in-frame clones only, not all of them. This sample has under 15,000 clones, with about nine tenths found just once. This specimen was peripheral blood mononuclear cells (PBMCs), taken at baseline. Source of these receptors: a human donor with classical Hodgkin lymphoma. Each CDR3 is given with its conserved first and last residue. D genes are given only for firm matches. The listing skips clone size in some rows; elsewhere it reads once, few, many or a size class.

size	V	D	J	DNA	CDR3
-	TRBV5-1	TRBD2	TRBJ2-3	TGCGCCAGCAGCTTAGGCGGGGGACCCACAGATACGCAGTATTTT	CASSLGGGPTDTQYF
-	TRBV30	-	TRBJ1-2	TGTGCCTGGAGTAATGAGGATGGGGGCTACACCTTC	CAWSNEDGGYTF
once	TRBV11-2	-	TRBJ1-1	TGTGCCAGCAGCTTAGTGCCTTCCGAAGCTTTCTTT	CASSLVPSEAFF
-	TRBV4-1	-	TRBJ2-1	TGCGCCAGCAGCCAAGGGACAGCAACGATAAATGAGCAGTTCTTC	CASSQGTATINEQFF
few	TRBV10-3	TRBD2	TRBJ2-1	TGTGCCATCACCCTGTCTAGCGGGGGTCACAATGAGCAGTTCTTC	CAITLSSGGHNEQFF
-	TRBV5-1	-	TRBJ2-1	TGCGCCAGCAGCTTAACTTCCGGGTTGGGTGAGCAGTTCTTC	CASSLTSGLGEQFF
-	TRBV10-2	-	TRBJ2-3	TGCGCCAGCAGTGAGTTGGACTACCCAGATACGCAGTATTTT	CASSELDYPDTQYF
-	TRBV7-9	-	TRBJ1-2	TGTGCCAGCAGCCCGTTATACCGTACGGGCTATGGCTACACCTTC	CASSPLYRTGYGYTF
-	TRBV7-9	-	TRBJ1-2	TGTGCCAGCAGCCCGGCGGGGGGAGTCCGTGGCTACACCTTC	CASSPAGGVRGYTF
-	TRBV27	-	TRBJ1-5	TGTGCCAGCAGTTTAATTCCTATGAGCAATCAGCCCCAGCATTTT	CASSLIPMSNQPQHF
-	TRBV27	-	TRBJ1-5	TGTGCCAGCACCAACGATCAGCCCCAGCATTTT	CASTNDQPQHF
-	TRBV28	-	TRBJ1-5	TGTGCCAGCAGTCCTCCGGGGGATAGCAATCAGCCCCAGCATTTT	CASSPPGDSNQPQHF
-	TRBV5-1	TRBD1	TRBJ2-5	TGCGCCAGCAGCGGGGACAGGGGAGTGTTGGAGACCCAGTACTTC	CASSGDRGVLETQYF
-	TRBV5-1	-	TRBJ2-2	TGCGCCAGCAGCCCCAGTGGGTGGAACACCGGGGAGCTGTTTTTT	CASSPSGWNTGELFF
-	TRBV14	TRBD1	TRBJ1-2	TGTGCCAGCAGCCGATTTCGACAGGGGGCCTATGGCTACACCTTC	CASSRFRQGAYGYTF
-	TRBV12-5	TRBD2	TRBJ2-4	TGTGCTAGTGTTAATAGCGGGGGCGAAAACATTCAGTACTTC	CASVNSGGENIQYF
-	TRBV27	TRBD1	TRBJ2-7	TGTGCCATCGGGGACAGGGGGTCCTACGAGCAGTACTTC	CAIGDRGSYEQYF
-	TRBV4-1	-	TRBJ2-1	TGCGCCAGCAGCCAACCGAATGGCGGGCTGCCTTTGGATGAGCAGTTCTTC	CASSQPNGGLPLDEQFF
once	TRBV27	-	TRBJ2-1	TGTGCCAGCAGCCCCACCCTGGGGCTAGCCGTCTACAATGAGCAGTTCTTC	CASSPTLGLAVYNEQFF
-	TRBV4-1	-	TRBJ1-2	TGCGCCAGCAGCCAAGAGCAGGGGTTTGGCTACACCTTC	CASSQEQGFGYTF
-	TRBV28	-	TRBJ1-2	TGTGCCAGCAGCTCTGGGTTCGGTTTCGGAAAAGGGGGCTACACCTTC	CASSSGFGFGKGGYTF
-	TRBV9	-	TRBJ2-2	TGTGCCAGCAGCGTGAGGGGAGCCGGGGAGCTGTTTTTT	CASSVRGAGELFF
-	TRBV5-4	TRBD1	TRBJ1-2	TGTGCCAGCAGTCTTCCGGGACAGCAAGAGGGGGGCTACACCTTC	CASSLPGQQEGGYTF
-	TRBV28	-	TRBJ2-2	TGTGCCAGCAGTTTAAGGGAGGGGGTTGGCGGGGAGCTGTTTTTT	CASSLREGVGGELFF
-	TRBV10-1	-	TRBJ2-5	TGCGCCAGCAGTGAAAGGGAAACTCAAGAGACCCAGTACTTC	CASSERETQETQYF
-	TRBV10-3	TRBD1	TRBJ1-6	TGTGCCATCAGTGAGCCGGGACAGCCAAATTCACCCCTCCACTTT	CAISEPGQPNSPLHF
-	TRBV6-5	TRBD1	TRBJ2-7	TGTGCCAGCAGCCTTACCGGGACAGGCCTCTACGAGCAGTACTTC	CASSLTGTGLYEQYF
-	TRBV6-5	TRBD2	TRBJ2-1	TGTGCCAGCAACCGGGGGGGGAACTCCTACAATGAGCAGTTCTTC	CASNRGGNSYNEQFF
-	TRBV21-1	-	TRBJ1-1	TGTGCCGACAGGGGGCGCGGAACGCGAAACACTGAAGCTTTCTTT	CADRGRGTRNTEAFF
-	TRBV5-1	-	TRBJ2-1	TGCGCCAGCAGCTTGGTCGGTGTTTCGGCCGATGAGCAGTTCTTC	CASSLVGVSADEQFF
-	TRBV18	TRBD1	TRBJ2-3	TGTGCCAGCTCACCGTTGGACAGGCCGGATACGCAGTATTTT	CASSPLDRPDTQYF
-	TRBV21-1	-	TRBJ2-7	TGTGCCAGCAGCAAAGAGGGGCGGGGGGAACCCTACGAGCAGTACTTC	CASSKEGRGEPYEQYF
-	TRBV10-1	TRBD1	TRBJ2-2	TGCGCCAGCAGTGCACAGGGGGCGGACGGGGAGCTGTTTTTT	CASSAQGADGELFF
few	TRBV7-9	-	TRBJ1-1	TGTGCCAGCAGCTTATTGGGGGGCACTGAAGCTTTCTTT	CASSLLGGTEAFF
-	TRBV5-7	-	TRBJ2-2	TGTGCCAGCAGCGCTGCACCGGGCGAGCTGTTTTTT	CASSAAPGELFF
-	TRBV16	TRBD1	TRBJ1-2	TGTGCCAGCAGCCAAGAAGGGACAGGCCTTTTCTATGGCTACACCTTC	CASSQEGTGLFYGYTF
-	TRBV6-5	-	TRBJ1-2	TGTGCCAGCAGGCCCGGGTCCGTCACTAACTATGGCTACACCTTC	CASRPGSVTNYGYTF
-	TRBV30	-	TRBJ1-3	TGTGCCTGGAGTGTCACCTCTGGAAACACCATATATTTT	CAWSVTSGNTIYF
-	TRBV5-1	-	TRBJ1-4	TGCGCCAGCAGCTCCCTCGGGACCTCCAATGAAAAACTGTTTTTT	CASSSLGTSNEKLFF
-	TRBV5-1	TRBD1	TRBJ1-1	TGCGCCAGCAGCTTGGATGGGACAGGGAACACTGAAGCTTTCTTT	CASSLDGTGNTEAFF
-	TRBV28	TRBD1	TRBJ2-5	TGTGCCAGCAGTTTCCTCCAGGGGGCAGTAGCAGAAGAGACCCAGTACTTC	CASSFLQGAVAEETQYF
-	TRBV7-9	-	TRBJ1-2	TGTGCCAGCAGCTTAGACAACGGATCGGACTATGGCTACACCTTC	CASSLDNGSDYGYTF
-	TRBV28	TRBD2	TRBJ2-1	TGTGCCAGCAGTGGACTAGCGGGGGGGCAAAGCTCCTACAATGAGCAGTTCTTC	CASSGLAGGQSSYNEQFF
-	TRBV5-1	TRBD2	TRBJ2-7	TGCGCCAGCAGCTTGGAGACCGGACTAGCGCCTTTGTACGAGCAGTACTTC	CASSLETGLAPLYEQYF
-	TRBV10-1	-	TRBJ1-4	TGCGCCAGCAGTGCGGATCGTTCTTTTGCAACTAATGAAAAACTGTTTTTT	CASSADRSFATNEKLFF
few	TRBV28	-	TRBJ2-2	TGTGCCAGCAGACCACCGGGACTTTCCACCGGGGAGCTGTTTTTT	CASRPPGLSTGELFF
-	TRBV9	-	TRBJ2-3	TGTGCCAGCAGCGTAGGCACAGATACGCAGTATTTT	CASSVGTDTQYF